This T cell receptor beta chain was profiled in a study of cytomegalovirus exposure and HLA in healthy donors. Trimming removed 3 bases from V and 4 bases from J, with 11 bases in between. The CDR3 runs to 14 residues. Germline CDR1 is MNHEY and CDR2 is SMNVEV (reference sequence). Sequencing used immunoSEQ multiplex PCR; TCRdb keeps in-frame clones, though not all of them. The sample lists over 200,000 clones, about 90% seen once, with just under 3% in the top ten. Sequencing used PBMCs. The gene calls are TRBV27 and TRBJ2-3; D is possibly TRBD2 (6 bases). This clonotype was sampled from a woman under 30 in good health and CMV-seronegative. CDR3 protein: CASSFLAWADTQYF. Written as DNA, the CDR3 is TGTGCCAGCAGTTTTCTAGCGTGGGCAGATACGCAGTATTTT.